The text below deals with one TCR beta chain. Its antigen remains unknown. V was shortened by 3 bases and J by 12 bases, with 15 bases between the two germline ends. This CDR3 region has 12 residues. Germline lookup yields CDR1 GTSNPN and CDR2 SVGIG (reference sequence). Indicated time point: baseline, week 1 (first vaccination visit). As to treatment: pre-vaccination baseline after standard-of-care therapy. This record comes from a study of a mutant IDH1 vaccine in newly diagnosed glioma. General study points: Apparently unrelated to pseudoprogression were changes in the top peripheral T cell clonotypes.

Repertoires were generated with immunoSEQ multiplex PCR, while TCRdb's copy carries only in-frame clones and drops some. The sample carries 99,000 or so clones, 70% to 90% recorded once. This clonotype was obtained from a woman in her forties or fifties with glioma. This chain links TRBV30 with TRBJ2-1; D call uncertain. This specimen consisted of PBMCs, obtained from a glioma patient treated with radiotherapy, temozolomide or both. The CDR3 sequence is CAWRQSPVAQFF. CDR3 bases: TGTGCCTGGAGGCAATCACCGGTTGCGCAGTTCTTC.